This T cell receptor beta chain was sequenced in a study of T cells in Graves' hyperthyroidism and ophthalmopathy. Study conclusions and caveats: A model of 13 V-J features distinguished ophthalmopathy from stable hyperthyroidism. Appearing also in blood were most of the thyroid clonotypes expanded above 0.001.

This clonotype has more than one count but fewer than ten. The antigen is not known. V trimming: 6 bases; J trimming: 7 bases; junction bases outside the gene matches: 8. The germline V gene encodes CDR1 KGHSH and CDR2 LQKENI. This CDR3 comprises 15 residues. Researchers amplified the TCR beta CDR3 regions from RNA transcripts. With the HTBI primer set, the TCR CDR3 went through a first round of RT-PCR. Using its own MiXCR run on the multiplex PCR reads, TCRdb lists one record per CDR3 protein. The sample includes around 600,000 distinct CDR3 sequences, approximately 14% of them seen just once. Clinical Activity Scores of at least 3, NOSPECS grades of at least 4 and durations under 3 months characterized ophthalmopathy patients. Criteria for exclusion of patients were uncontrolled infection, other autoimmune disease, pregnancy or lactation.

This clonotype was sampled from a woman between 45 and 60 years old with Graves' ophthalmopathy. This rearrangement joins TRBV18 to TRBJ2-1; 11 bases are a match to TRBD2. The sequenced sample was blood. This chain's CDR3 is CASSGTSGGGNEQFF. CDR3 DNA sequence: TGTGCCAGCTCGGGGACTAGCGGAGGGGGAAATGAGCAGTTCTTC. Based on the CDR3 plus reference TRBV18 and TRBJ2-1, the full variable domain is NAGVMQNPRHLVRRRGQEARLRCSPMKGHSHVYWYRQLPEEGLKFMVYLQKENIIDESGMPKERFSAEFPKEGPSILRIQQVVRGDSAAYFCASSGTSGGGNEQFFGPGTRLTVL.